This T cell receptor (beta chain) was sequenced during a study of T cell responses to AZD1222 COVID-19 vaccine. In this sample, this clone turned up once. The data were produced by immunoSEQ multiplex PCR, yet TCRdb's version contains in-frame clones alone and is incomplete. In the table there are roughly 130,000 clones, 90% to 95% of which are singletons. The CDR3 is 16 amino acids. Germline-derived CDR1 and CDR2 are MDHEN and SYDVKM. Trimming left V 4 bases short and J 7 bases short, with 20 bases between. J is TRBJ1-5 and V is TRBV28; D may be TRBD1 (6 bases). This TCR came from an adult in good health. The sequences come from peripheral blood, collected on day 0 of AZD1222 vaccination. The CDR3, as DNA: TGTGCCAGCAGTTCATCCGTTGGGGGCTTGGGACAGCCCCAGCATTTT. It is translated as CASSSSVGGLGQPQHF.